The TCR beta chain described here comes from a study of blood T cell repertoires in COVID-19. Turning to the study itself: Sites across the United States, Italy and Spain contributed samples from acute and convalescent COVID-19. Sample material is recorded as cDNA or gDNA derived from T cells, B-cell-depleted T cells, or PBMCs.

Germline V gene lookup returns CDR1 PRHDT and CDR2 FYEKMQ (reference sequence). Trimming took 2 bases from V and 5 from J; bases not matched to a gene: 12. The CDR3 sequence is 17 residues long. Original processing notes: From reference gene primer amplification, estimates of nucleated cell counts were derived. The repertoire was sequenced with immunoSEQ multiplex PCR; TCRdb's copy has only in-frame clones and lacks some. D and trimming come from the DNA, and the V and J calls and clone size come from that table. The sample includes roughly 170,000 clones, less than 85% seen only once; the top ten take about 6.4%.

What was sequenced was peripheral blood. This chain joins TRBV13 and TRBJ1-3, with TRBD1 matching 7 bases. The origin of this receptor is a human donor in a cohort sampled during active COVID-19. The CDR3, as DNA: TGTGCCAGCAGCTTAAGACAGGGAGAATTACTAAGAAACACCATATATTTT. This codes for CASSLRQGELLRNTIYF.